The 16 T cell receptor beta chains listed next were all sequenced from one sample in a study of CD8 T cells in ankylosing spondylitis. Study observations and caveats: What seemed typical of ankylosing spondylitis blood was a TCR beta motif built from 8 or 9 highly homologous variants.

TCRdb recomputed calls from the 5' RACE reads with MiXCR, one row per CDR3 protein. The sample carries a few hundred thousand distinct CDR3 sequences, less than 9.5% recorded once. Antigens for these TCRs are unknown. The sequencing input was blood, either unsorted or a sorted T cell fraction (not recorded which). These receptors were collected from a male donor with ankylosing spondylitis.

This clonotype was observed a handful of times. The rearrangement links TRBV28 to TRBJ2-5; either TRBD1 or TRBD2 may fit D (6 bases each). From germline, CDR1 is MDHEN and CDR2 SYDVKM. There are 15 residues in the CDR3. The V end lost 5 bases, the J end lost 3 bases, and 16 bases lay between the germline ends. The CDR3 loop is CASSKAGGTKETQYF. The CDR3, as DNA: TGTGCCAGCAGTAAGGCCGGGGGCACCAAAGAGACCCAGTACTTC.

This clonotype was recorded a few times. The chain has TRBV5-1 and TRBJ1-1; possible D gene TRBD1, 5 bases. V was shortened by 9 bases and J by 1 base, with 10 bases between the two germline ends. Germline CDR1 reads SGHRS; CDR2 reads YFSETQ. The length of the CDR3 is 12 residues. DNA of the CDR3: TGCGCCACCAGGGTAGGGAACACTGAAGCTTTCTTT. Translating it yields CATRVGNTEAFF.

The chain recombines TRBV6-1 with TRBJ2-7; D perhaps matches TRBD1 (6 bases). Trimming took 4 bases from V and 2 from J, leaving 12 bases between them. This CDR3 region has 14 residues. The germline V gene has CDR1 MNHNS and CDR2 SASEGT. The CDR3 spells CASSAVRGPYEQYF. DNA for the CDR3: TGTGCCAGCAGTGCTGTCAGGGGACCCTACGAGCAGTACTTC.

This clonotype was seen more than once but under ten times. DNA for the CDR3: TGTGCCAGCAGTTTAACCTCACAGGGGACCTATGGCTACACCTTC. Translated, it gives CASSLTSQGTYGYTF. This chain connects TRBV28 to TRBJ1-2, with 7 nucleotides matching TRBD1. This CDR3 contains 15 residues. The junction had 7 bases not matched to a gene; V was cut back by 2 bases and J by 4 bases. CDR1 and CDR2 from the germline V gene are MDHEN and SYDVKM.

The rearrangement joins TRBV21-1 to TRBJ1-5; TRBD1, as called in the table, went unchecked against the DNA. TRBV21-1 is a known pseudogene. This CDR3 region has 17 residues. The CDR3 sequence is CASRHHRDRGSNQPQHF. The CDR3 bases are TGTGCCAGCAGACACCACCGGGACAGGGGGTCCAATCAGCCCCAGCATTTT.

This clonotype was counted a few times. This rearrangement joins TRBV29-1 to TRBJ2-7; D may be TRBD2 (6 bases). V gave up 4 bases and J gave up 7 bases, with 17 bases separating them. This CDR3 spans 13 amino acids. Germline V lookup: CDR1 SQVTM, CDR2 ANQGSEA. The CDR3 protein is CSVGETSSGEQYF. CDR3 nucleotides: TGCAGCGTTGGGGAGACTAGTTCTGGTGAGCAGTACTTC.

The rearrangement joins TRBV3-1 to TRBJ1-1; D is ambiguous. Germline CDR1 and CDR2: LGHDT and YNNKEL (reference sequence). This CDR3 has 17 residues. The V and J ends lost 1 base and 0 bases respectively, with 15 bases between them. Here the CDR3 DNA reads TGTGCCAGCAGCCAAGCCGAACAAGAGGTGATGAACACTGAAGCTTTCTTT. This sequence encodes CASSQAEQEVMNTEAFF.

This clonotype came up many times. A junction boundary mismatches the germline segment, possibly from a read error. CDR3 amino acids: CASRTLGAAFF. Written as DNA, the CDR3 is TGTGCCAGCAGGACTCTGGGAGCCGCCTTCTTC. The rearrangement joins TRBV28 to TRBJ2-7; maybe TRBD2 (5 bases). Germline V gives CDR1 MDHEN, CDR2 SYDVKM. This CDR3 is built from 11 residues.

This chain joins TRBV11-3 and TRBJ2-5; D is perhaps TRBD2 (5 bases). V was shortened by 7 bases and J by 0 bases, with 9 bases between the two germline ends. CDR3 length equals 13 residues. Germline V gene data show CDR1 as SGHNT and CDR2 as YENEEA. This CDR3 is CASTPRDQETQYF. CDR3 nucleotide sequence: TGTGCCAGCACGCCGAGGGACCAAGAGACCCAGTACTTC.

This clonotype was counted at least ten times. Here the CDR3 reads CASSWTSGSYNEQFF. Here the CDR3 DNA reads TGTGCCAGCAGCTGGACTAGCGGGAGTTACAATGAGCAGTTCTTC. V gene TRBV11-2 combines with J gene TRBJ2-1; 13 bases agree with TRBD2. Germline values: CDR1 SGHAT, CDR2 FQNNGV. V dropped 4 bases and J dropped 4; count of bases not matched to a gene: 1. The CDR3 totals 15 residues. The full variable domain, completed using reference TRBV11-2 and TRBJ2-1, is EAGVAQSPRYKIIEKRQSVAFWCNPISGHATLYWYQQILGQGPKLLIQFQNNGVVDDSQLPKDRFSAERLKGVDSTLKIQPAKLEDSAVYLCASSWTSGSYNEQFFGPGTRLTVL.

This clonotype was counted only a few times. The V and J genes are TRBV5-1 and TRBJ2-1; 9 positions agree with TRBD2. CDR3 length: 13 residues. Per germline, CDR1 SGHRS and CDR2 YFSETQ. With V trimmed by 4 bases and J by 7 bases, 3 bases remained unmatched. DNA of the CDR3: TGCGCCAGCAGCGCGGGGGGGCGGAATGAGCAGTTCTTC. It specifies CASSAGGRNEQFF. The entire variable domain, with the rest obtained from reference TRBV5-1 and TRBJ2-1, is as follows: KAGVTQTPRYLIKTRGQQVTLSCSPISGHRSVSWYQQTPGQGLQFLFEYFSETQRNKGNFPGRFSGRQFSNSRSEMNVSTLELGDSALYLCASSAGGRNEQFFGPGTRLTVL.

This clonotype showed up many times. The rearrangement uses TRBV28 and TRBJ2-7; 9 bases are a match to TRBD1. Germline CDR1 is MDHEN and CDR2 is SYDVKM. This CDR3 has 15 amino acids. Trimming removed 5 bases from V and 0 bases from J; junction bases left unmatched: 5. CDR3 region: CASSLTGGVSYEQYF. In nucleotides, the CDR3 is TGTGCCAGCAGTCTCACAGGGGGCGTCTCCTACGAGCAGTACTTC. The full variable domain, with the rest looked up from reference TRBV28 and TRBJ2-7, is DVKVTQSSRYLVKRTGEKVFLECVQDMDHENMFWYRQDPGLGLRLIYFSYDVKMKEKGDIPEGYSVSREKKERFSLILESASTNQTSMYLCASSLTGGVSYEQYFGPGTRLTVT.

This chain joins TRBV6-4 and TRBJ2-2; weak D call: TRBD2 (5 bases). Germline V gene sequence: CDR1 MRHNA, CDR2 SNTAGT. Trimming took 4 bases from V and 6 from J, leaving 9 bases between them. The CDR3 loop spans 13 amino acids. CDR3 sequence: CASSASIPGELFF. The CDR3 coding sequence is TGTGCCAGCAGTGCTAGCATTCCCGGGGAGCTGTTTTTT.

The chain couples TRBV5-1 to TRBJ2-3; the D gene is possibly TRBD1 (6 bases). Germline V gene data show CDR1 as SGHRS and CDR2 as YFSETQ. V lost 7 bases, J lost 2 bases, and 20 bases lay in between. The CDR3 is 16 residues long. The CDR3 protein is CASSYQLGASTDTQYF. For the CDR3, the DNA is TGCGCCAGCTCATACCAGCTGGGGGCATCCACAGATACGCAGTATTTT.

In its sample, this clonotype was seen a few times. The rearrangement links TRBV19 to TRBJ2-1; TRBD2 might be the D (6 bases). The CDR3 consists of 15 residues. CDR1 is LNHDA and CDR2 is SQIVND in the germline V gene (reference sequence). V was shortened by 3 bases and J by 4 bases, with 13 bases between the two germline ends. CDR3 coding DNA: TGTGCCAGTAGTATCCAAGCGGGTTCATACAATGAGCAGTTCTTC. It yields the protein CASSIQAGSYNEQFF.

This clonotype has at least ten counts. This chain connects TRBV12-3 or TRBV12-4 to TRBJ2-1; weak D call: TRBD2 (6 bases). V shed 7 bases and J shed 9 bases, with 22 bases lying between them. The length of the CDR3 is 15 residues. The CDR3 region is CASKPPVGGAREQFF. CDR3 nucleotide sequence: TGTGCCAGCAAACCCCCGGTGGGAGGAGCGCGTGAGCAGTTCTTC.